The 22 T cell receptor beta chains presented below share a single source sample, sequenced in a study of T-cell memory formation after mild COVID-19. TCRdb independently ran MiXCR on the 5' RACE reads; one entry per CDR3 protein. The top ten hold 40% to 50% of the sample, which has 110,000 or so distinct CDR3 sequences, 20% to 25% seen once. The sample consisted of PBMCs or a T cell subset sorted from them (not recorded which). These receptor sequences come from a man aged 18 to 35 who had mild COVID-19 (a few samples of this study predate the infection). Cell type and time point are not known.

This clonotype was counted at least ten times. The chain uses TRBV4-2 and TRBJ2-7; tentative D call: TRBD1 (6 bases). The CDR3 covers 16 residues. The germline gives CDR1 LGHNA, CDR2 YNFKEQ. V was clipped by 0 bases and J by 3 bases, with 15 bases between them. The DNA of the CDR3 is TGTGCCAGCAGCCAAGATCTAGAACAGGGTGTCTACGAGCAGTACTTC. Its translation: CASSQDLEQGVYEQYF.

This rearrangement joins TRBV11-2 to TRBJ1-2, with no clear D. Germline CDR1 reads SGHAT; CDR2 reads FQNNGV. The CDR3 is 11 residues long. V was clipped by 11 bases and J by 6 bases, with 13 bases between them. CDR3 region: CAVGRWDGYTF. Written as DNA, the CDR3 is TGTGCCGTTGGGCGGTGGGATGGCTACACCTTC.

This chain joins TRBV19 and TRBJ1-5; weak D call: TRBD1 (6 bases). This CDR3 has 15 amino acids. In germline, CDR1 is LNHDA, CDR2 SQIVND (reference sequence). With 4 bases removed from V and 0 bases from J, the gap between germline ends came to 10 bases. DNA of the CDR3: TGTGCCAGTAGTACGGGACATTATAGCAATCAGCCCCAGCATTTT. The encoded protein is CASSTGHYSNQPQHF.

This clonotype was detected only a few times. The DNA for the CDR3 is TGTGCCAGCAGCTTCAGCGGGGGGGACACAGATACGCAGTATTTT. Its translation: CASSFSGGDTDTQYF. This chain links TRBV7-8 with TRBJ2-3; 10 bases map to TRBD2. This CDR3 is 15 amino acids long. V dropped 3 bases and J dropped 2; count of bases not matched to a gene: 2. Germline CDR1 is SGHVS and CDR2 is FQNEAQ.

This clonotype was detected only a few times. This chain connects TRBV29-1 to TRBJ1-6; 10 nucleotides line up with TRBD1. Germline assignment: CDR1 SQVTM and CDR2 ANQGSEA. This CDR3 contains 13 residues. The V and J ends lost 7 bases and 5 bases, in that order; junction bases with no gene match: 2. DNA for the CDR3: TGCAGCGCCGGGACAGGGGATAATTCACCCCTCCACTTT. As protein: CSAGTGDNSPLHF.

The chain links TRBV4-1 to TRBJ2-1, with TRBD1 matching 9 bases. The CDR3 is 16 amino acids. V trimming: 4 bases; J trimming: 7 bases; junction bases outside the gene matches: 11. CDR1 and CDR2 from the germline V gene are MGHRA and YSYEKL. This CDR3 reads CASSRLGTGIGNEQFF. Written as DNA, the CDR3 is TGCGCCAGCAGCCGACTAGGGACAGGGATTGGGAATGAGCAGTTCTTC.

This clonotype was detected a few times. The V and J genes are TRBV6-1 and TRBJ2-7, with a tentative D call TRBD1 (6 bases). Germline V gene lookup returns CDR1 MNHNS and CDR2 SASEGT. V was pared by 5 bases and J by 3 bases, with 14 bases between. This CDR3 region has 14 residues. The CDR3 DNA reads TGTGCCAGCAGTTGGACAGAGCAGGGCTACGAGCAGTACGTC. The encoded protein is CASSWTEQGYEQYV.

The rearrangement joins TRBV12-3 or TRBV12-4 to TRBJ2-7; D ambiguous. CDR3 size: 14 residues. V was trimmed by 5 bases and J by 5 bases, leaving 16 bases between them. CDR3 in DNA: TGTGCCAGCAGTCTTAGATACCTTGGGGACGAGCAGTACTTC. As protein: CASSLRYLGDEQYF.

This clonotype was counted between two and nine times. The V call is TRBV12-3 or TRBV12-4, the J call TRBJ2-5; D may be TRBD1 (5 bases). V lost 5 bases and J 1 base, leaving 14 bases between the germline ends. CDR3 size: 15 residues. CDR3 nucleotides: TGTGCCAGCAGTAAAGCCCGACAGTCCCAAGAGACCCAGTACTTC. Translating gives CASSKARQSQETQYF.

In its sample, this clonotype was seen a few times. This sequence joins TRBV15 and TRBJ1-2; the D gene is possibly TRBD1 (6 bases). Trimming took 3 bases from V and 6 from J, leaving 17 bases between them. Germline V lookup: CDR1 LNHNV, CDR2 YYDKDF (reference sequence). The CDR3 spans 15 residues. The CDR3 reads CATSSLRQVVDGYTF. The DNA of the CDR3 is TGTGCCACCAGCAGCCTAAGACAGGTCGTCGATGGCTACACCTTC.

This clonotype has only a few counts. V is TRBV29-1 and J is TRBJ2-1; D gene uncertain. V shed 4 bases and J shed 2 bases, with 9 bases lying between them. The CDR3 contains 13 residues. Germline assignment: CDR1 SQVTM and CDR2 ANQGSEA. This CDR3 is CSVALGTYNEQFF. Written as DNA, the CDR3 is TGCAGCGTTGCTCTGGGGACCTACAATGAGCAGTTCTTC.

This clonotype was counted a few times. This chain uses TRBV10-3 with TRBJ2-1, with D possibly matching TRBD2 (6 bases). V lost 8 bases to trimming and J lost 5 bases, with 10 bases between them. Germline V CDR1 and CDR2: ENHRY, SYGVKD. The CDR3 loop spans 12 amino acids. In DNA form, the CDR3 reads TGTGCCATCGGGGGGATGAACAATGAGCAGTTCTTC. Its protein is CAIGGMNNEQFF.

This clonotype was detected only a few times. The V gene is TRBV3-1, the J gene TRBJ2-1; TRBD2 agrees at 10 bases. The V gene end was trimmed by 4 bases and the J gene end by 6 bases; junction bases not matched to a gene: 6. The CDR3 spans 15 residues. Germline V gene data show CDR1 as LGHDT and CDR2 as YNNKEL (reference sequence). In nucleotides, the CDR3 is TGTGCCAGCAGCCCCTGGGTAGCGGGGGGCAATGAGCAGTTCTTC. It yields the protein CASSPWVAGGNEQFF.

Only a few counts were recorded for this clonotype. The genes are TRBV20-1 and TRBJ2-7; 9 bases are a match to TRBD2. The CDR3 has 15 residues. The V gene end was trimmed by 0 bases and the J gene end by 0 bases; junction bases not matched to a gene: 3. CDR1 DFQATT and CDR2 SNEGSKA come from the germline V gene (reference sequence). DNA of the CDR3: TGCAGTGCTAGAGACCCTAGCGGGGACTCCTACGAGCAGTACTTC. Protein sequence: CSARDPSGDSYEQYF.

This clonotype was seen a handful of times. The chain employs TRBV7-9 and TRBJ1-2; D not certain. CDR3 size: 13 residues. Germline assignment: CDR1 SEHNR and CDR2 FQNEAQ (reference sequence). V was pared by 3 bases and J by 8 bases, with 13 bases between. CDR3 nucleotide sequence: TGTGCCAGCAGCTTTATTGAAAGAGAGGGCTACACCTTC. Translation: CASSFIEREGYTF.

The chain has TRBV20-1 and TRBJ2-3; TRBD2 might be the D (5 bases). The CDR3 is made up of 13 amino acids. From germline, CDR1 is DFQATT and CDR2 SNEGSKA (reference sequence). V dropped 6 bases and J dropped 3 bases, with 13 bases sitting between them. CDR3 region: CSANLEGTDTQYF. The CDR3 DNA reads as TGCAGTGCCAACCTTGAGGGAACAGATACGCAGTATTTT.

The chain has TRBV4-1 and TRBJ2-3, with 7 bases aligning to TRBD2. The CDR3 has 14 amino acids. Germline V CDR1 and CDR2: MGHRA, YSYEKL. The V segment lost 1 base and the J segment 5 bases; nucleotides outside the gene matches: 3. CDR3 residues: CASSQAGGLDTQYF. As DNA, the CDR3 is TGCGCCAGCAGCCAAGCGGGGGGATTAGATACGCAGTATTTT.

The chain has TRBV20-1 and TRBJ2-1; D is uncertain. V was pared by 3 bases and J by 10 bases, with 10 bases between. The V gene's germline CDR1 is DFQATT and CDR2 SNEGSKA (reference sequence). The CDR3 loop spans 11 amino acids. In DNA, the CDR3 is TGCAGTGCTAGGGACGGCGGCGAGCAGTTCTTC. Its protein product is CSARDGGEQFF.

The chain joins TRBV6-2 or TRBV6-3 to TRBJ1-4, with 9 bases that match TRBD1. The V gene end was trimmed by 5 bases and the J gene end by 7 bases; junction bases not matched to a gene: 2. This CDR3 is 13 amino acids long. Germline V lookup: CDR1 MNHEY, CDR2 SVGEGT. The chain's CDR3 is CASSDRGFEKLFF. For the CDR3, the DNA is TGTGCCAGCAGTGACAGGGGGTTTGAAAAACTGTTTTTT.

This clonotype has just a few counts. The chain recombines TRBV7-3 with TRBJ2-2, with D unresolved. Trimming took off 0 bases at V and 6 bases at J, with 5 bases between the two ends. This CDR3 has 13 amino acids. Germline CDR1 reads SGHTA; CDR2 reads FQGTGA. The CDR3 here is CASSLTSSGELFF. CDR3 nucleotides: TGTGCCAGCAGCTTAACGTCTTCCGGGGAGCTGTTTTTT.

There are a few counts of this clonotype. The chain recombines TRBV6-5 with TRBJ2-7; D not resolved. V lost 0 bases to trimming and J lost 0 bases, with 3 bases between them. The CDR3 covers 13 residues. CDR1 is MNHEY, CDR2 SVGAGI, per germline. CDR3 residues: CASSYSSSYEQYF. In DNA, the CDR3 is TGTGCCAGCAGTTACTCAAGCTCCTACGAGCAGTACTTC.

The chain is built from TRBV7-2 and TRBJ2-7, with TRBD1 matching 8 bases. Germline V lookup: CDR1 SGHTA, CDR2 FQGNSA. Trimming removed 4 bases from V and 5 bases from J; junction bases left unmatched: 10. CDR3 length: 15 residues. The CDR3 nucleotides are TGTGCCAGCAGCTCTAGCTCAAACAGGGGGGACGAGCAGTACTTC. This gives the protein CASSSSSNRGDEQYF. Complete variable domain (other parts from reference TRBV7-2 and TRBJ2-7): GAGVSQSPSNKVTEKGKDVELRCDPISGHTALYWYRQSLGQGLEFLIYFQGNSAPDKSGLPSDRFSAERTGGSVSTLTIQRTQQEDSAVYLCASSSSSNRGDEQYFGPGTRLTVT.